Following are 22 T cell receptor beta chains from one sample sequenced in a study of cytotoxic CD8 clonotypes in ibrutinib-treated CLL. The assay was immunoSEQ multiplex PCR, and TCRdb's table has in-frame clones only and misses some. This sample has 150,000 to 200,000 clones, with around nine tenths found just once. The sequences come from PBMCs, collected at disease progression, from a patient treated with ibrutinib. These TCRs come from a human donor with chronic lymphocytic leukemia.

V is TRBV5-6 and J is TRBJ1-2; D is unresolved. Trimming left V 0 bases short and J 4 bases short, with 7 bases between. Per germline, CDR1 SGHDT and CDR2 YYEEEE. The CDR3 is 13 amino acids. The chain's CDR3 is CASSLGGIYGYTF. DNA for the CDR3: TGTGCCAGCAGCTTGGGAGGAATCTATGGCTACACCTTC. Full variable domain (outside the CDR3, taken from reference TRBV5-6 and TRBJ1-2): DAGVTQSPTHLIKTRGQQVTLRCSPKSGHDTVSWYQQALGQGPQFIFQYYEEEERQRGNFPDRFSGHQFPNYSSELNVNALLLGDSALYLCASSLGGIYGYTFGSGTRLTVV.

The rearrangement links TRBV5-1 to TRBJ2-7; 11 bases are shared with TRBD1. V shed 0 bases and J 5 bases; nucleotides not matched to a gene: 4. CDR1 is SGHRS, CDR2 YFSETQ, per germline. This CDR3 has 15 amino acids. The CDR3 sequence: CASSLGTGGKNEQYF. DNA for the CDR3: TGCGCCAGCAGCTTGGGGACAGGGGGCAAGAACGAGCAGTACTTC.

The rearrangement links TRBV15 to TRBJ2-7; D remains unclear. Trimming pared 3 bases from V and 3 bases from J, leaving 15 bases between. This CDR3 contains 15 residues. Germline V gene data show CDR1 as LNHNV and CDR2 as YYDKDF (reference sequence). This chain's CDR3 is CATSSPNEINYEQYF. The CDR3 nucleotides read TGTGCCACCAGCAGCCCGAACGAGATCAACTACGAGCAGTACTTC. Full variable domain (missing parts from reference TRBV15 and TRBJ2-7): DAMVIQNPRYQVTQFGKPVTLSCSQTLNHNVMYWYQQKSSQAPKLLFHYYDKDFNNEADTPDNFQSRRPNTSFCFLDIRSPGLGDTAMYLCATSSPNEINYEQYFGPGTRLTVT.

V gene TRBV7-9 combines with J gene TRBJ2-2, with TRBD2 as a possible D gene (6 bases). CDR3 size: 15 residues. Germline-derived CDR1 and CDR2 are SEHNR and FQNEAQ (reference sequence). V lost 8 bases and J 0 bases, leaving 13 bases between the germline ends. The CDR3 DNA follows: TGTGCCAGCTGGGTTGCGGGGTCGAACACCGGGGAGCTGTTTTTT. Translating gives CASWVAGSNTGELFF.

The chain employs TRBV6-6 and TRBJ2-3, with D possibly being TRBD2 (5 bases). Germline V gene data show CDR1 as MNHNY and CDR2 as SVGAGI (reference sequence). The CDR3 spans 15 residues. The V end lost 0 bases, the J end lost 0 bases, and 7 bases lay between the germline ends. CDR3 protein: CASSYSWESTDTQYF. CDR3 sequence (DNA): TGTGCCAGCAGTTACTCTTGGGAGAGCACAGATACGCAGTATTTT.

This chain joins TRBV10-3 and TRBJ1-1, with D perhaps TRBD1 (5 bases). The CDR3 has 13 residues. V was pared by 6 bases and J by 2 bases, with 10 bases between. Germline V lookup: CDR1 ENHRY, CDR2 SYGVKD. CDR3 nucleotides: TGTGCCATCAGGGGGGACGTCAACACTGAAGCTTTCTTT. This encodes CAIRGDVNTEAFF.

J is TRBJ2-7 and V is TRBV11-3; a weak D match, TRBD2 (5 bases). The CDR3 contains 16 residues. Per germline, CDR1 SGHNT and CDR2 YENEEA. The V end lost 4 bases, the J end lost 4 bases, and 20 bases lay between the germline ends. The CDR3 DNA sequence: TGTGCCAGCAGCTCAAGAGGGTCGGGGTCCGAGTACGAGCAGTACTTC. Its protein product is CASSSRGSGSEYEQYF.

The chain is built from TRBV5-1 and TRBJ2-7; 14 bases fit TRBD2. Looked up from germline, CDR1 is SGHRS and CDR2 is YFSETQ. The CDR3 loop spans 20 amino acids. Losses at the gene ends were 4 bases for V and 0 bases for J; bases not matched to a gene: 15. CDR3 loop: CASSSPHRTSGRQLSYEQYF. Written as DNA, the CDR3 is TGCGCCAGCAGCAGCCCCCACCGGACTAGCGGGAGGCAACTCTCCTACGAGCAGTACTTC. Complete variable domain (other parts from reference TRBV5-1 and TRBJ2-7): KAGVTQTPRYLIKTRGQQVTLSCSPISGHRSVSWYQQTPGQGLQFLFEYFSETQRNKGNFPGRFSGRQFSNSRSEMNVSTLELGDSALYLCASSSPHRTSGRQLSYEQYFGPGTRLTVT.

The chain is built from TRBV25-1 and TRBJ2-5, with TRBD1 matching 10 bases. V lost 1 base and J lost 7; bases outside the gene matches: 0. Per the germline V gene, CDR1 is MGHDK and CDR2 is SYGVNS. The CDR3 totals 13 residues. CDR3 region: CASSEWTGGTQYF. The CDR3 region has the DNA TGTGCCAGCAGTGAATGGACAGGGGGGACCCAGTACTTC.

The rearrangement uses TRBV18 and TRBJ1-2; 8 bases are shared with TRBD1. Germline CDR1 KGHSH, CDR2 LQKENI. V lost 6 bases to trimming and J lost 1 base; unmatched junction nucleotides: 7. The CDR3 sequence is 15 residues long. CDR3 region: CASSAGQDNNYGYTF. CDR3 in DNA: TGTGCCAGCTCGGCGGGACAGGATAATAACTATGGCTACACCTTC.

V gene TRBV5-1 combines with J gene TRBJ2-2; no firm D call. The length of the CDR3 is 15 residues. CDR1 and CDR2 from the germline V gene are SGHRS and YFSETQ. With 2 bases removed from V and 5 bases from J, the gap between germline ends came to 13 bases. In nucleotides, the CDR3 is TGCGCCAGCAGCTTTTTGAGTTTGGGGACCGGGGAGCTGTTTTTT. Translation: CASSFLSLGTGELFF. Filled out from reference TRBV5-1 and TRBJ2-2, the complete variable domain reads KAGVTQTPRYLIKTRGQQVTLSCSPISGHRSVSWYQQTPGQGLQFLFEYFSETQRNKGNFPGRFSGRQFSNSRSEMNVSTLELGDSALYLCASSFLSLGTGELFFGEGSRLTVL.

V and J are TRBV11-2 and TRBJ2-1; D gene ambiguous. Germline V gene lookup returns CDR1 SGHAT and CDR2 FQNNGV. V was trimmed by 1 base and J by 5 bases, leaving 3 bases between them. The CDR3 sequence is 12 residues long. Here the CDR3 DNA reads TGTGCCAGCAGCTTAGCCAACAATGAGCAGTTCTTC. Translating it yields CASSLANNEQFF.

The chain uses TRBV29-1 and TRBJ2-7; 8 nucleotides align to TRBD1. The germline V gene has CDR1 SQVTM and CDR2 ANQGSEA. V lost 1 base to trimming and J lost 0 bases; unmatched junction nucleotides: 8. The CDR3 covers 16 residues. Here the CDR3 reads CSVEGPRTGSSYEQYF. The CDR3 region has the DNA TGCAGCGTTGAAGGCCCCCGGACAGGGAGCTCCTACGAGCAGTACTTC.

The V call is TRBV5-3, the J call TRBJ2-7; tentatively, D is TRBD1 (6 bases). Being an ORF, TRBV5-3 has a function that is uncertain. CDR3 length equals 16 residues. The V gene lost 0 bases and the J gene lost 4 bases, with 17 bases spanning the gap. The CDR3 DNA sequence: TGTGCCAGAAGCTTGGTCTGTGAGACAGGAGCATACGAGCAGTACTTC. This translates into CARSLVCETGAYEQYF.

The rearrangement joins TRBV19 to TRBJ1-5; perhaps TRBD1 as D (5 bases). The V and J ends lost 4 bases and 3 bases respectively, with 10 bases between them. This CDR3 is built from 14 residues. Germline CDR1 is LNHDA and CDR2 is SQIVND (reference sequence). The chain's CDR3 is CASSNQGPNQPQHF. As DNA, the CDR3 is TGTGCCAGTAGTAATCAGGGACCCAATCAGCCCCAGCATTTT.

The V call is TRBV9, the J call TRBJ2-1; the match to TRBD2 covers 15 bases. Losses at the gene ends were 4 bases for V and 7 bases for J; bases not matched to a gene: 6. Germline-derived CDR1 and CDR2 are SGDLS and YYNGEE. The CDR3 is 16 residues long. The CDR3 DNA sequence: TGTGCCAGCAGCCCTAGGACTAGCGGGAGGGTAAATGAGCAGTTCTTC. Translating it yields CASSPRTSGRVNEQFF.

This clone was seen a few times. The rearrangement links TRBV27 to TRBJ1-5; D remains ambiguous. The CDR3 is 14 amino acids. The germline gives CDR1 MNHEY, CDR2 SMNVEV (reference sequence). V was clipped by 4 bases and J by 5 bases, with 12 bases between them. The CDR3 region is CASSSLAGDQPQHF. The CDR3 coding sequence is TGTGCCAGCAGTTCCCTCGCCGGGGATCAGCCCCAGCATTTT.

CDR3 coding DNA: TGTGCCAGCAGCCTCGGACAGGGGGCGGGAGGCACTGAAGCTTTCTTT. Its translation: CASSLGQGAGGTEAFF. The chain recombines TRBV7-3 with TRBJ1-1, with TRBD1 identical over 11 bases. CDR1 is SGHTA, CDR2 FQGTGA, per germline. The CDR3 is 16 amino acids. The J segment lost 4 bases and the V segment lost 5 bases, leaving 9 bases of the junction unmatched.

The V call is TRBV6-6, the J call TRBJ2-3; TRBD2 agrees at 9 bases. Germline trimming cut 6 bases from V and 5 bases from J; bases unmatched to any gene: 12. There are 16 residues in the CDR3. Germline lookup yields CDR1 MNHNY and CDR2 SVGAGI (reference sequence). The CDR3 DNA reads TGTGCCAGCAGGCCGACTAGCGGTGCGGGGGGAGATACGCAGTATTTT. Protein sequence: CASRPTSGAGGDTQYF.

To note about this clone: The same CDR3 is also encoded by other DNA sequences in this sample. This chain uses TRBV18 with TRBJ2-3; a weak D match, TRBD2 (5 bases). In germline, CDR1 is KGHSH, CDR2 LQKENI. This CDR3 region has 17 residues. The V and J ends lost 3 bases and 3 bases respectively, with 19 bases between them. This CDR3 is CASSPTPGRASTDTQYF. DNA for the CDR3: TGTGCCAGCTCACCCACCCCCGGGCGGGCCAGTACAGATACGCAGTATTTT. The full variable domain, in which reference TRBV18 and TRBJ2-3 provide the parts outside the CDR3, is NAGVMQNPRHLVRRRGQEARLRCSPMKGHSHVYWYRQLPEEGLKFMVYLQKENIIDESGMPKERFSAEFPKEGPSILRIQQVVRGDSAAYFCASSPTPGRASTDTQYFGPGTRLTVL.

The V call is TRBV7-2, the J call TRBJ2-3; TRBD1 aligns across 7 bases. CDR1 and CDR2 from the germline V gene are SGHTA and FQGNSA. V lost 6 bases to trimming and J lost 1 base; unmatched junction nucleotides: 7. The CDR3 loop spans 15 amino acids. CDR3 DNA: TGTGCCAGCAGATATAGGACAGGAGGCACAGATACGCAGTATTTT. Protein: CASRYRTGGTDTQYF.

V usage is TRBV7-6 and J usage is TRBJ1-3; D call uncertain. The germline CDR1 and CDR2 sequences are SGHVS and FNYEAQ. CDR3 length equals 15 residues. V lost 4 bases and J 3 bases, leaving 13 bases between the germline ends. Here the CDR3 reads CASSSRRADGNTIYF. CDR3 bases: TGTGCCAGCAGCTCCCGGAGGGCAGATGGAAACACCATATATTTT. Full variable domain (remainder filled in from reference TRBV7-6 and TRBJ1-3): GAGVSQSPRYKVTKRGQDVALRCDPISGHVSLYWYRQALGQGPEFLTYFNYEAQQDKSGLPNDRFSAERPEGSISTLTIQRTEQRDSAMYRCASSSRRADGNTIYFGEGSWLTVV.